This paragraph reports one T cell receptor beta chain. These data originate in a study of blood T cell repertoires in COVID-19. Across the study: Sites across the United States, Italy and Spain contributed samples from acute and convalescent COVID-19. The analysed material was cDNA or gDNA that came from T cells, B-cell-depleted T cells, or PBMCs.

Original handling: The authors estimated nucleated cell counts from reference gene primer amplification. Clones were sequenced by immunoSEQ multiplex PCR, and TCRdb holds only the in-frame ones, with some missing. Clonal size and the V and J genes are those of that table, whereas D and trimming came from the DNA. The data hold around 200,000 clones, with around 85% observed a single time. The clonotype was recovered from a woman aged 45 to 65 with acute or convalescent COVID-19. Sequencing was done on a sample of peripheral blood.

The CDR3 sequence is CATMGGLSGNTIYF. CDR3 DNA sequence: TGTGCCACGATGGGAGGGCTCTCTGGAAACACCATATATTTT. J is TRBJ1-3 and V is TRBV10-3; D gene uncertain. Germline V gene sequence: CDR1 ENHRY, CDR2 SYGVKD. The CDR3 contains 14 residues. Trimming removed 10 bases at V and 0 bases at J, with 13 bases between.